This TCR beta chain was obtained from a study of blood T cell repertoires in COVID-19. About the research overall: Samples representing acute and convalescent COVID-19 were sourced from the United States, Italy and Spain. The analysed material was cDNA or gDNA that came from T cells, B-cell-depleted T cells, or PBMCs.

Per the original data handling: Researchers report that nucleated cell counts were estimated from reference gene primer amplification. Generated by immunoSEQ multiplex PCR, the TCRdb table keeps only in-frame clones and is missing some. Clone size and the V and J calls come from that table; the DNA yielded D and trimming. In the table there are tens of thousands of clones, over 65% of which are singletons. Per germline, CDR1 SGHTA and CDR2 FQGTGA. Trimming took 5 bases from V and 8 from J, leaving 13 bases between them. This CDR3 region has 13 residues. This clone came up once. Sequencing input: peripheral blood. This clonotype originated in a man in his fifties with active or convalescent COVID-19. The chain links TRBV7-3 to TRBJ2-1; maybe TRBD1 (5 bases). The CDR3 bases are TGTGCCAGCAGCCCCGGGTGGGGCGATGAGCAGTTCTTC. Translated, it gives CASSPGWGDEQFF.